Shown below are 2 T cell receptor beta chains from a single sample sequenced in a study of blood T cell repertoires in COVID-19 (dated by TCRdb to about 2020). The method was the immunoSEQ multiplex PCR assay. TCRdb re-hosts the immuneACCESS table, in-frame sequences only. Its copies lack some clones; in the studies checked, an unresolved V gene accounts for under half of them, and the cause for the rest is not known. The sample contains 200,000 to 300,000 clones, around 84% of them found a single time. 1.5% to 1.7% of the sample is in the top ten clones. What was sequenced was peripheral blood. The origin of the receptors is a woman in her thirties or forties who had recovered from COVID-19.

CDR3 residues: CASSPLGIQVQPQHF. The CDR3 nucleotides are TGTGCCAGTAGCCCCTTAGGAATTCAGGTTCAGCCCCAGCATTTT. The chain combines TRBV19 with TRBJ1-5; D uncertain. Germline values: CDR1 LNHDA, CDR2 SQIVND (reference sequence). Trimming left V 6 bases short and J 6 bases short, with 18 bases between. CDR3 length equals 15 residues. Using reference TRBV19 and TRBJ1-5 for the parts outside the CDR3, the full variable domain is DGGITQSPKYLFRKEGQNVTLSCEQNLNHDAMYWYRQDPGQGLRLIYYSQIVNDFQKGDIAEGYSVSREKKESFPLTVTSAQKNPTAFYLCASSPLGIQVQPQHFGDGTRLSIL.

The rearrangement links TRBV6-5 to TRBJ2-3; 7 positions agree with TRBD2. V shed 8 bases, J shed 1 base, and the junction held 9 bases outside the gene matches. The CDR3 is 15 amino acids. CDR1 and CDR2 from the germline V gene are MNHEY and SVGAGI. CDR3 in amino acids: CASSRAGRGTDTQYF. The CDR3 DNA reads TGTGCCAGCTCGAGGGCGGGGAGGGGCACAGATACGCAGTATTTT.